The following is a T cell receptor beta chain sequence with its context. TCRdb's table, derived via immunoSEQ multiplex PCR, lists solely in-frame clones and lacks some. The table records 25,000 to 40,000 clones, roughly 90% of them present only once. The data belong to a study of T cell changes during pregnancy in multiple sclerosis. The clonotype originates from a female donor with multiple sclerosis, enrolled in a pregnancy study. The sequencing used CD8+ T cells from peripheral blood mononuclear cells, collected in the second trimester of pregnancy.

CDR3 in amino acids: CASSLGTGTGINQPQHF. CDR3 DNA: TGTGCCAGCAGTTTGGGAACCGGGACAGGGATCAATCAGCCCCAGCATTTT. The V and J genes are TRBV28 and TRBJ1-5, with TRBD1 identical over 9 bases. Germline trimming cut 3 bases from V and 3 bases from J; bases unmatched to any gene: 9. This CDR3 has 17 amino acids. Per the germline V gene, CDR1 is MDHEN and CDR2 is SYDVKM. The full variable domain, rest sourced from reference TRBV28 and TRBJ1-5, is DVKVTQSSRYLVKRTGEKVFLECVQDMDHENMFWYRQDPGLGLRLIYFSYDVKMKEKGDIPEGYSVSREKKERFSLILESASTNQTSMYLCASSLGTGTGINQPQHFGDGTRLSIL.